This T cell receptor (beta chain) stems from a study of beta chain features in type 1 diabetes (dated by TCRdb to the late 2010s). About the full investigation: Mean age, gender distribution, total cell number and subset yield were not different between patients and healthy donors. A total of 85 million to 140 million sorted cells were examined across all samples, and the number of cells per subset was strongly correlated with RNA yield. The study compared TCRB repertoires of sorted circulating CD4+ T cell subsets between recently diagnosed type 1 diabetes patients and matched healthy donors. Naive and central memory subsets were obtained from all 28 donors, but regulatory and stem cell-like memory subsets were isolated from only 8 patients and roughly 8 healthy donors. Findings and caveats that apply to the study as a whole: Type 1 diabetes patients showed a moderate but significant shortening of TCRB CDR3 length in all four CD4+ subsets. PCR might favor shorter templates, but patient and control samples were amplified and corrected together, so any skew would affect both groups equally. Only small numbers of individuals were included in the HLA sub-analyses, which left unresolved whether HLA type had any influence on TCRB rearrangement. Because cDNA rather than genomic DNA was sequenced, highly expressing activated cells could have been over-represented, although no difference in activation and CD3 levels was found between groups. Naive, central memory and regulatory TCRB repertoires appeared to be more alike among patients than among healthy donors. At VDJ recombination sites, type 1 diabetes patients had fewer insertions and more deleted nucleotides, which implies abnormalities in thymic rearrangement.

This clone was found a few times. The antigen this receptor binds is unknown. The sample holds no much larger clone one base away, and base qualities are not on file. V is pared back by 4 bases and J by 1 base, with 11 bases lying between the germline termini. CDR1 and CDR2 (SGHRS, YFSETQ) derive from the germline V gene. Measured from the cysteine to the phenylalanine, the CDR3 is 14 residues long. The DNA shown is the 42-base CDR3, in frame from base 1. Each donor gave one peripheral blood draw, around 0.12 L on average, collected into heparinised tubes. A BD FACSAria II was used to sort naive, central memory, regulatory and stem cell-like memory CD4+ T cells with a panel that included CD45RO, CCR7, CD25, CD127, CD95 and CD27. Purity was above 95% for every sorted population. PBMCs were isolated right away by Lymphoprep density gradient centrifugation and were stained directly, without culture. So that batch effects would be minimized, each experiment stained and sorted samples in pairs, pairing one healthy donor with one patient.

All of the isolated RNA was reverse transcribed with the High Capacity cDNA Reverse Transcription Kit, so expressed TCRB transcripts were sequenced. Deep immunoSEQ sequencing was applied to naive, central memory and regulatory T cell samples, giving an average of about 3.7 million total reads per sample. Sorted cells were lysed in RLT buffer and RNA was extracted with DNase-treated RNeasy Micro or Mini kits, depending on cell number. To prevent cross-contamination, each cell subset was processed individually, whereas patient and healthy donor samples were processed jointly. The immunoSEQ multiplex PCR was used to amplify TCRB sequences from cDNA, yielding 87-bp fragments that span the CDR3 region. Amplicons were sequenced on the Illumina HiSeq platform. The authors' analysis ran thus. PCR bias was computationally corrected using synthetic template baselines, reads within Hamming distance 2 were collapsed, and singletons that could not be merged were discarded. Reads were aligned against IMGT so that V, D and J genes, CDR3 length and insertions or deletions at six rearrangement sites could be assigned. Within each subset, clonotype counts were normalized to the number of sorted cells before true diversity and Gini coefficients were calculated with the tcR R package. Repertoire sharing was quantified using the overlap coefficient calculated on TCRB nucleotide sequences. As a proxy for the pre-selection repertoire, out-of-frame TCRB sequences from naive cells were analyzed. TCRdb provides this immuneACCESS table in a form limited to in-frame rearrangements. Some clones are lacking; in checked studies, under half of them reflect an unresolved V gene, and why the rest are absent is not known. That table furnishes V, J and clone size, whereas the DNA furnished D and trimming. This sample has 500,000 to 850,000 clones in its table, and about 14% of those were observed once. The ten largest clones capture less than 0.04% of the sample.

The sequencing sample was made of naive CD4+ T cells from blood. The meaning of the sample's cell subset or site label: true naive CD4+ T cells. This TCR derives from a man aged 18 to 29 with type 1 diabetes. The chain links TRBV5-1 with TRBJ2-5; the best D guess is TRBD1, with 5 bases matching. The bases read TGCGCCAGCAGCGGTGGGGCTTTCCAAGAGACCCAGTACTTC. Translated, this is CASSGGAFQETQYF.